These 31 T cell receptor beta chains were sequenced from one sample in a study of CD8 T cells in ankylosing spondylitis (dated by TCRdb to the late 2010s). The library was generated by 5' RACE. The sequencing machine was an Illumina HiSeq 2500. TCRdb reprocessed the public reads (quality trimming at Q25 with fastp, clone calling with MiXCR) and kept in-frame beta chains. Entries are consolidated by CDR3 protein sequence, retaining the most common genes and DNA. In all, the sample holds about 240,000 distinct CDR3 sequences, and 8.6% of those were seen once. The ten largest account for under 7.5% of the sample. Sequencing was performed on blood, either unsorted or a sorted T cell fraction (not recorded which). Source of these receptors: a male donor with ankylosing spondylitis or in good health (not recorded which).

The sample holds many counts of this clonotype. The chain has TRBV6-5 and TRBJ1-1, with 10 bases fitting TRBD1. This CDR3 region has 14 residues. Germline V gene data show CDR1 as MNHEY and CDR2 as SVGAGI. Losses at the gene ends were 4 bases for V and 1 base for J; bases not matched to a gene: 0. CDR3 protein: CASSWDRGNTEAFF. The CDR3 nucleotides are TGTGCCAGCAGTTGGGACAGGGGGAACACTGAAGCTTTCTTT.

Concerning this clonotype itself: Sequence at one end of the junction differs from germline and may be a read error. The gene calls are TRBV7-2 and TRBJ2-5, with TRBD1 as a possible D gene (6 bases). This CDR3 region has 11 residues. Germline V gives CDR1 SGHTA, CDR2 FQGNSA. The CDR3 DNA is TGTGCCACCAGCTTAACAGGGATGCAGTACTTC. It codes for CATSLTGMQYF. The variable domain in full, completed from reference TRBV7-2 and TRBJ2-5, reads GAGVSQSPSNKVTEKGKDVELRCDPISGHTALYWYRQSLGQGLEFLIYFQGNSAPDKSGLPSDRFSAERTGGSVSTLTIQRTQQEDSAVYLCATSLTGMQYFGPGTRLLVL.

This clonotype showed up many times. The V gene is TRBV29-1, the J gene TRBJ2-1; D is ambiguous. Germline loops: CDR1 SQVTM, CDR2 ANQGSEA. This CDR3 is 14 amino acids long. V shed 4 bases and J shed 4 bases, with 14 bases lying between them. CDR3 coding DNA: TGCAGCGTTGTTAAAGCTTTAGCTTACAATGAGCAGTTCTTC. Translated, it gives CSVVKALAYNEQFF.

This clonotype was seen many times. CDR3 bases: TGTGCCAGCTCACCAGGAGAAGGGATGGGTGAGCAGTACTTC. Protein sequence: CASSPGEGMGEQYF. V is TRBV18 and J is TRBJ2-7; the D is unclear. The CDR3 is 14 amino acids. The ends were cut back, 2 bases at V and 7 bases at J, with 15 bases in the middle. The germline gives CDR1 KGHSH, CDR2 LQKENI.

This clonotype appeared a few times. The chain uses TRBV18 and TRBJ1-1, with D unclear. This CDR3 has 13 residues. CDR1 and CDR2 (germline): KGHSH, LQKENI. Deletions cut 5 bases from V and 1 base from J, with 8 bases between. The CDR3, as DNA: TGTGCCAGCTCAAGGGTGGGGAACACTGAAGCTTTCTTT. This codes for CASSRVGNTEAFF.

This clonotype has just a few counts. The V and J genes are TRBV10-3 and TRBJ2-7; tentative D call: TRBD2 (7 bases). The germline CDR1 and CDR2 sequences are ENHRY and SYGVKD. V was clipped by 7 bases and J by 3 bases, with 13 bases between them. CDR3 length equals 13 residues. CDR3: CAINSGGDYEQYF. The CDR3 region has the DNA TGTGCCATCAACTCGGGGGGCGACTACGAGCAGTACTTC.

CDR3 in amino acids: CASSLGGGRGRDTQYF. The CDR3, as DNA: TGTGCCAGCAGCTTAGGCGGCGGGAGGGGGCGAGATACGCAGTATTTT. This chain joins TRBV7-2 and TRBJ2-3, with 9 bases identical to TRBD2. The CDR3 spans 16 residues. Trimming at V came to 1 base and at J to 5 bases, leaving 7 bases not matched to a gene. Germline V lookup: CDR1 SGHTA, CDR2 FQGNSA.

This clonotype was recorded at least ten times. The rearrangement links TRBV12-3 or TRBV12-4 to TRBJ1-2; 7 nucleotides align to TRBD1. The CDR3 contains 13 residues. With V trimmed by 6 bases and J by 6 bases, 7 bases remained unmatched. CDR3 protein: CASSLDRVNGYTF. The DNA of the CDR3 is TGTGCCAGCAGCCTTGACAGGGTCAATGGCTACACCTTC.

There are a few counts of this clonotype. This rearrangement joins TRBV20-1 to TRBJ2-2; 15 bases are a match to TRBD2. The V gene's germline CDR1 is DFQATT and CDR2 SNEGSKA (reference sequence). V dropped 3 bases and J dropped 3; count of bases not matched to a gene: 11. This CDR3 has 19 amino acids. The CDR3 sequence: CSASPGGTSGGRDTGELFF. Here the CDR3 DNA reads TGCAGTGCTAGTCCTGGGGGGACTAGCGGGGGGCGGGACACCGGGGAGCTGTTTTTT.

Ten or more counts support this clonotype. This CDR3 is CASSFGGWGVRDTQYF. In DNA, the CDR3 is TGTGCCAGCAGCTTTGGAGGCTGGGGAGTCAGAGATACGCAGTATTTT. This chain uses TRBV7-2 with TRBJ2-3; the D gene is possibly TRBD2 (5 bases). V shed 3 bases and J shed 5 bases, with 18 bases lying between them. CDR3 length: 16 residues. Germline V gene data show CDR1 as SGHTA and CDR2 as FQGNSA.

The CDR3 loop is CASSQGWGEQYF. The CDR3 DNA follows: TGTGCCAGCAGCCAGGGGTGGGGCGAGCAGTACTTC. The V and J genes are TRBV5-4 and TRBJ2-7; D possibly corresponds to TRBD1 (6 bases). The CDR3 loop spans 12 amino acids. Trimming removed 4 bases at V and 6 bases at J, with 11 bases between. Per the germline V gene, CDR1 is SGHNT and CDR2 is YYREEE (reference sequence).

Points on this clonotype: A single base separates this from a much larger clone, so it may be a read error. The V gene is TRBV10-2, the J gene TRBJ1-1; a possible D gene is TRBD1 (6 bases). The germline V and J ends were trimmed by 0 bases and 8 bases, with 13 bases remaining between them. The CDR3 totals 14 residues. Germline loops: CDR1 WSHSY, CDR2 SAAADI. CDR3 residues: CASSESGRDMEAFF. Here the CDR3 DNA reads TGCGCCAGCAGTGAGTCGGGCAGGGACATGGAAGCTTTCTTT.

This clonotype was recorded a few times. This chain uses TRBV11-2 with TRBJ2-7; the match to TRBD2 covers 9 bases. This CDR3 has 18 amino acids. The germline V gene has CDR1 SGHAT and CDR2 FQNNGV. Germline trimming cut 2 bases from V and 2 bases from J; bases unmatched to any gene: 13. This CDR3 is CASSLTGYSGSLTYEQYF. CDR3 nucleotides: TGTGCCAGCAGCTTAACAGGTTATAGCGGGAGTTTAACCTACGAGCAGTACTTC.

This clonotype came up many times. The chain joins TRBV5-6 to TRBJ2-1; the D is unclear. There are 13 residues in the CDR3. Trimming shortened V by 3 bases and J by 7 bases, and 11 bases separated the two germline ends. The germline V gene has CDR1 SGHDT and CDR2 YYEEEE. CDR3: CASSSNPGNEQFF. In DNA form, the CDR3 reads TGTGCCAGCAGCTCCAACCCCGGGAATGAGCAGTTCTTC.

The sample holds many counts of this clonotype. J is TRBJ2-7 and V is TRBV7-2; D remains ambiguous. The V and J ends lost 4 bases and 3 bases respectively, with 10 bases between them. This CDR3 is built from 13 residues. From germline, CDR1 is SGHTA and CDR2 FQGNSA. Here the CDR3 reads CASSSSPLYEQYF. CDR3 bases: TGTGCCAGCAGCTCTTCCCCTCTCTACGAGCAGTACTTC.

This clonotype was found a few times. V gene TRBV7-8 combines with J gene TRBJ2-2; the D gene is possibly TRBD2 (5 bases). Germline V CDR1 and CDR2: SGHVS, FQNEAQ. The CDR3 loop spans 16 amino acids. Trimming left V 5 bases short and J 7 bases short, with 20 bases between. In DNA, the CDR3 is TGTGCCAGCAGCCCGTGGACTGGAGTCGAGGGCGGGGAGCTGTTTTTT. Its protein is CASSPWTGVEGGELFF.

This clonotype was observed many times. The chain links TRBV29-1 to TRBJ1-2; TRBD1 agrees at 7 bases. V was pared by 7 bases and J by 8 bases, with 16 bases of the junction left unmatched. The length of the CDR3 is 14 residues. CDR1 and CDR2 from the germline V gene are SQVTM and ANQGSEA. CDR3 nucleotide sequence: TGCAGCGCCCGGGACAGTGCAGCTAAAAAAGGCTACACCTTC. This gives the protein CSARDSAAKKGYTF. The full variable domain, completed using reference TRBV29-1 and TRBJ1-2, is SAVISQKPSRDICQRGTSLTIQCQVDSQVTMMFWYRQQPGQSLTLIATANQGSEATYESGFVIDKFPISRPNLTFSTLTVSNMSPEDSSIYLCSARDSAAKKGYTFGSGTRLTVV.

This clonotype was detected ten times or more. This chain uses TRBV6-1 with TRBJ2-7; 7 bases match TRBD2. From germline, CDR1 is MNHNS and CDR2 SASEGT. The CDR3 is 14 amino acids. Germline trimming cut 0 bases from V and 7 bases from J; bases unmatched to any gene: 6. The CDR3 region has the DNA TGTGCCAGCAGTGAAGCGGGAGGGCCGTCAGAGCAGTACTTC. Its protein product is CASSEAGGPSEQYF.

In this sample, this clonotype turned up a few times. This sequence joins TRBV19 and TRBJ2-7; TRBD2 is a possible D gene (7 bases). The CDR3 sequence is 15 residues long. Trimming took 4 bases from V and 2 from J, leaving 15 bases between them. Germline V gene lookup returns CDR1 LNHDA and CDR2 SQIVND (reference sequence). The CDR3 region has the DNA TGTGCCAGTAGTACTACCGGGGGGCCCGCCTACGAGCAGTACTTC. It yields the protein CASSTTGGPAYEQYF.

There are many counts of this clonotype. The rearrangement uses TRBV7-2 and TRBJ2-5; TRBD2 might be the D (6 bases). The length of the CDR3 is 14 residues. Germline CDR1 SGHTA, CDR2 FQGNSA. Trimming cost V 7 bases and J 5 bases, with 17 bases left between them. CDR3 DNA: TGTGCCAGCACATGGCGGCCGGGGAGGGAGACCCAGTACTTC. Translated: CASTWRPGRETQYF.

V usage is TRBV20-1 and J usage is TRBJ1-1, with D uncertain. The CDR3 is 14 residues long. Trimming took off 1 base at V and 2 bases at J, with 11 bases between the two ends. Germline V gives CDR1 DFQATT, CDR2 SNEGSKA (reference sequence). The CDR3 sequence: CSARVRGLNTEAFF. CDR3 coding DNA: TGCAGTGCTAGAGTCCGCGGACTCAACACTGAAGCTTTCTTT.

This clonotype was seen many times. V and J are TRBV28 and TRBJ1-5; D gene uncertain. The CDR3 is 16 residues long. Trimming took off 5 bases at V and 2 bases at J, with 16 bases between the two ends. From germline, CDR1 is MDHEN and CDR2 SYDVKM. CDR3 residues: CASSRGLRGGNQPQHF. As DNA, the CDR3 is TGTGCCAGCAGTCGCGGTCTCCGAGGAGGCAATCAGCCCCAGCATTTT.

As regards this clonotype: This sequence may be a read error, since a much larger clone differs from it by one base. The V call is TRBV28, the J call TRBJ2-7; perhaps D is TRBD1 or TRBD2 (5 bases each). The CDR3 length is 15 residues. Germline assignment: CDR1 MDHEN and CDR2 SYDVKM. The CDR3 nucleotides read TGTGCCAGCGGTTTAAGAACGACGGGGCCCTACGAGCAGTACTTC. This encodes CASGLRTTGPYEQYF.

This clonotype has just a few counts. The V gene is TRBV29-1, the J gene TRBJ1-2; D remains unclear. The V gene lost 4 bases and the J gene lost 3 bases, with 9 bases spanning the gap. CDR1 SQVTM and CDR2 ANQGSEA come from the germline V gene. CDR3 length: 12 amino acids. CDR3 DNA: TGCAGCGTTGTAGTGGACGACTATGGCTACACCTTC. Protein product: CSVVVDDYGYTF.

This clonotype appeared many times. The chain combines TRBV27 with TRBJ1-5; D is unclear. The CDR3 consists of 14 residues. CDR1 and CDR2 from the germline V gene are MNHEY and SMNVEV (reference sequence). Between the trimmed V and J ends, which lost 3 bases and 2 bases, there was a span of 8 bases. CDR3 loop: CASSFSFRNQPQHF. Written as DNA, the CDR3 is TGTGCCAGCAGTTTTAGCTTTCGCAATCAGCCCCAGCATTTT.

This clonotype has more than one count but fewer than ten. The rearrangement links TRBV7-2 to TRBJ2-1, with TRBD2 as a possible D gene (6 bases). V was pared by 6 bases and J by 7 bases, with 19 bases between. The CDR3 sequence is 15 residues long. The germline V gene has CDR1 SGHTA and CDR2 FQGNSA. The DNA of the CDR3 is TGTGCCAGCAGGCGGACATCGGAGGGCCATAATGAGCAGTTCTTC. Protein sequence: CASRRTSEGHNEQFF. The whole variable domain, remainder taken from reference TRBV7-2 and TRBJ2-1, is GAGVSQSPSNKVTEKGKDVELRCDPISGHTALYWYRQSLGQGLEFLIYFQGNSAPDKSGLPSDRFSAERTGGSVSTLTIQRTQQEDSAVYLCASRRTSEGHNEQFFGPGTRLTVL.

This clonotype came up many times. The chain couples TRBV29-1 to TRBJ1-1, with D unclear. V was pared by 5 bases and J by 3 bases, with 4 bases between. From germline, CDR1 is SQVTM and CDR2 ANQGSEA. The CDR3 runs to 10 residues. CDR3 region: CSVRDTEAFF. The CDR3 region has the DNA TGCAGCGTTCGGGACACTGAAGCTTTCTTT.

This clonotype was recorded many times. This CDR3 is CASSQALTASSYEQYF. As DNA, the CDR3 is TGTGCCAGCAGCCAGGCGTTGACAGCTAGCTCCTACGAGCAGTACTTC. The chain links TRBV3-1 to TRBJ2-7; D is possibly TRBD1 (5 bases). The V gene's germline CDR1 is LGHDT and CDR2 YNNKEL (reference sequence). This CDR3 spans 16 amino acids. The V gene lost 3 bases and the J gene lost 0 bases, with 15 bases spanning the gap.

V is TRBV10-3 and J is TRBJ2-3, with 8 bases aligning to TRBD1. This CDR3 is 17 amino acids long. From germline, CDR1 is ENHRY and CDR2 SYGVKD. The J segment lost 3 bases and the V segment lost 3 bases, leaving 11 bases of the junction unmatched. The CDR3 DNA reads TGTGCCATCAGTGATCCTCTCGAGACAGGGGCGACAGATACGCAGTATTTT. This translates into CAISDPLETGATDTQYF.

This clonotype has ten or more counts. The chain joins TRBV9 to TRBJ2-5, with 8 nucleotides matching TRBD2. The junction had 9 bases not matched to a gene; V was cut back by 0 bases and J by 5 bases. The V gene's germline CDR1 is SGDLS and CDR2 YYNGEE. CDR3 length equals 16 residues. CDR3 loop: CASSVDEGLDGETQYF. The CDR3 DNA follows: TGTGCCAGCAGCGTAGACGAGGGACTAGACGGGGAGACCCAGTACTTC.

There are many counts of this clonotype. The J gene is TRBJ1-2, the V gene TRBV7-9; TRBD1 matches 7 bases. Looked up from germline, CDR1 is SEHNR and CDR2 is FQNEAQ (reference sequence). V lost 5 bases to trimming and J lost 4 bases; unmatched junction nucleotides: 7. The CDR3 has 14 residues. In DNA form, the CDR3 reads TGTGCCAGCAGCGTCGACAGGGTCGCCTATGGCTACACCTTC. Its translation is CASSVDRVAYGYTF.